This passage covers 14 T cell receptor beta chains from one sample sequenced in a study of T-cell reconstitution after alpha-beta-depleted transplantation in children (dated by TCRdb to about 2016). Library preparation used PCR. TCRdb names Illumina HiSeq 2500 as the instrument used. Molecular barcoding was employed in the preparation of TCR libraries, with unique molecular identifiers being used to normalize TCRbeta repertoire quantification. TCRdb reprocessing: public reads trimmed at Q25 with fastp, clones called with MiXCR, in-frame beta chains kept. Identical CDR3 protein sequences are pooled into one entry, listed with their most common genes and DNA. The sample includes hundreds of thousands of distinct CDR3 sequences, with about a sixth observed a single time. The ten largest clones capture 3.3% of the sample. The sample here was PBMCs from the stem cell graft donor, taken from the stem cell graft. These receptors were taken from a human donor who donated a stem cell graft to a child with acute lymphoblastic leukemia.

The J gene is TRBJ2-1, the V gene TRBV27; tentative D call: TRBD1 (6 bases). Per germline, CDR1 MNHEY and CDR2 SMNVEV (reference sequence). CDR3 length: 14 amino acids. Trimming stripped 3 bases from V and 3 bases from J, with 9 bases between. The CDR3 reads CASSLTGFYNEQFF. CDR3 sequence (DNA): TGTGCCAGCAGTTTGACAGGATTCTACAATGAGCAGTTCTTC.

The CDR3 coding sequence is TGTGCCAGCAGCTGGACGCCCTACGAGCAGTACTTC. Its translation is CASSWTPYEQYF. V usage is TRBV5-5 and J usage is TRBJ2-7; no firm D call. Deletions cut 3 bases from V and 2 bases from J, with 6 bases between. Germline CDR1 reads SGHKS; CDR2 reads YYEKEE (reference sequence). CDR3 size: 12 residues.

This clonotype was recorded a few times. The chain uses TRBV12-3 or TRBV12-4 and TRBJ1-5; no reliable D call. This CDR3 has 16 amino acids. Trimming pared 3 bases from V and 0 bases from J, leaving 12 bases between. CDR3 DNA: TGTGCCAGCAGTTTCGGCGGAGGTCATAGCAATCAGCCCCAGCATTTT. Encoded protein: CASSFGGGHSNQPQHF.

This rearrangement joins TRBV12-3 or TRBV12-4 to TRBJ2-6, with 7 nucleotides matching TRBD2. With V trimmed by 7 bases and J by 0 bases, 3 bases remained unmatched. The CDR3 consists of 15 residues. The CDR3 bases are TGTGCCAGCACCCCGGGGGGCTCTGGGGCCAACGTCCTGACTTTC. Translated: CASTPGGSGANVLTF.

V is TRBV4-1 and J is TRBJ2-1; TRBD2 aligns across 10 bases. The CDR3 extends over 22 amino acids. The J segment lost 3 bases and the V segment lost 0 bases, leaving 20 bases of the junction unmatched. The germline V gene has CDR1 MGHRA and CDR2 YSYEKL. CDR3 region: CASSQENIRLAGPLPIYNEQFF. The CDR3 DNA reads TGCGCCAGCAGCCAAGAAAATATACGACTAGCGGGTCCCCTTCCCATCTACAATGAGCAGTTCTTC.

This clonotype has more than one count but fewer than ten. The V call is TRBV7-6, the J call TRBJ1-4; D uncertain. Germline V gene data show CDR1 as SGHVS and CDR2 as FNYEAQ. This CDR3 region has 16 residues. V was shortened by 2 bases and J by 0 bases, with 10 bases between the two germline ends. The CDR3 loop reads CASSLRQFATNEKLFF. CDR3 sequence (DNA): TGTGCCAGCAGCTTACGGCAGTTTGCAACTAATGAAAAACTGTTTTTT.

This clonotype has only a few counts. The genes are TRBV3-1 and TRBJ2-4, with D perhaps being TRBD1 or TRBD2 (5 bases each). The CDR3 is 14 residues long. The V end lost 3 bases, the J end lost 10 bases, and 16 bases lay between the germline ends. Germline V gives CDR1 LGHDT, CDR2 YNNKEL (reference sequence). CDR3 coding DNA: TGTGCCAGCAGCCAGTACGGGAACAGGAAGATTCAGTACTTC. Encoded protein: CASSQYGNRKIQYF.

This clonotype has only a few counts. The DNA for the CDR3 is TGTGCCAGCAGCCCCTCCCGGTGGACAAGGCGCCATGGCTACACCTTC. Protein: CASSPSRWTRRHGYTF. This chain links TRBV9 with TRBJ1-2, with D maybe TRBD1 (5 bases). V lost 4 bases and J 6 bases, leaving 22 bases between the germline ends. The CDR3 has 16 residues. Germline CDR1 SGDLS, CDR2 YYNGEE.

This clonotype has only a few counts. The chain couples TRBV27 to TRBJ2-3, with TRBD2 matching over 7 bases. This CDR3 is 18 amino acids long. From germline, CDR1 is MNHEY and CDR2 SMNVEV (reference sequence). V gave up 2 bases and J gave up 0 bases; unmatched junction bases: 11. This chain's CDR3 is CASSLRRESGYSTDTQYF. The CDR3 DNA is TGTGCCAGCAGTTTACGGCGGGAGAGTGGCTATAGCACAGATACGCAGTATTTT.

This clonotype has a handful of counts. V is TRBV10-1 and J is TRBJ1-1; D call uncertain. Deletions cut 4 bases from V and 9 bases from J, with 12 bases between. CDR1 is WNHNN, CDR2 SYGVQD, per germline (reference sequence). The CDR3 contains 12 residues. The chain's CDR3 is CASSAGGEKAFF. The CDR3 DNA reads TGCGCCAGCAGTGCTGGTGGAGAGAAAGCTTTCTTT.

The CDR3 DNA reads as TGTGCCAGCAGCTTACAGGGTCTCTTGAACACTGAAGCTTTCTTT. It encodes CASSLQGLLNTEAFF. The chain links TRBV7-2 to TRBJ1-1; D may be TRBD1 (5 bases). V lost 2 bases to trimming and J lost 0 bases, with 10 bases between them. Germline V gene sequence: CDR1 SGHTA, CDR2 FQGNSA. The CDR3 has 15 residues.

The chain links TRBV7-9 to TRBJ2-1; D is possibly TRBD1 (5 bases). Germline-derived CDR1 and CDR2 are SEHNR and FQNEAQ (reference sequence). The V gene lost 10 bases and the J gene lost 0 bases, with 16 bases spanning the gap. The CDR3 runs 15 residues. The CDR3 here is CATLPQGSSYNEQFF. The CDR3, as DNA: TGTGCCACCCTCCCTCAGGGAAGCTCCTACAATGAGCAGTTCTTC.

This clonotype turned up a few times. J is TRBJ2-7 and V is TRBV25-1, with D maybe TRBD2 (6 bases). With 2 bases removed from V and 3 bases from J, the gap between germline ends came to 14 bases. Germline lookup yields CDR1 MGHDK and CDR2 SYGVNS. The CDR3 has 15 residues. CDR3 nucleotide sequence: TGTGCCAGCAGTGAAGGTGCGGGATTAAACTACGAGCAGTACTTC. Its translation is CASSEGAGLNYEQYF.

This chain joins TRBV20-1 and TRBJ2-5; 7 bases agree with TRBD2. The CDR3 extends over 15 amino acids. Looked up from germline, CDR1 is DFQATT and CDR2 is SNEGSKA (reference sequence). V trimming: 0 bases; J trimming: 5 bases; junction bases outside the gene matches: 9. The CDR3 DNA is TGCAGTGCTAGAGACCATCTGACTAGCCTGGAGACCCAGTACTTC. Its translation is CSARDHLTSLETQYF.